One TCR beta chain is described in this entry. This record belongs to a study of blood T cell repertoires in COVID-19. Study-wide background: Sites in the United States, Italy and Spain provided acute and convalescent COVID-19 samples.

The V and J ends lost 3 bases and 5 bases respectively, with 13 bases between them. The CDR3 is 14 residues long. Germline CDR1 SGHRS, CDR2 YFSETQ. Assay used: immunoSEQ multiplex PCR; TCRdb lists only in-frame clones, some missing. This repertoire shows over 100,000 clones, 75% to 85% found once; its top ten account for approximately 4%. The genes are TRBV5-1 and TRBJ2-3, with D possibly matching TRBD1 (7 bases). Sequencing was done on a sample of peripheral blood. This TCR was sampled from an elderly woman with acute or convalescent COVID-19. The CDR3, as DNA: TGCGCCAGCAGCTCAGGGGGGCGCTTAGATACGCAGTATTTT. Translation: CASSSGGRLDTQYF.